This T cell receptor beta chain was found in a study of T cells in Graves' hyperthyroidism and ophthalmopathy. This clonotype was found many times. The antigen remains unidentified. Amplification yielded TCR beta CDR3 regions, with RNA transcripts as the source. The primer set for the first-round RT-PCR of the TCR CDR3 was HTBI. TCRdb re-called the multiplex PCR reads through MiXCR, storing one row per CDR3 protein. The data contain a few hundred thousand distinct CDR3 sequences, about 13% of them singletons. These patients, aged 18 to 65, had recently diagnosed hyperthyroidism lasting under 2 months. Diagnosis rested on symptoms, serum thyroxine and TRAb, thyroid ultrasound, and orbital computed tomography. The trim removed 1 base at V and 5 bases at J, leaving 7 bases unmatched. The CDR3 is 15 amino acids. Germline-derived CDR1 and CDR2 are SGHDT and YYEEEE. Study findings and constraints: The model foresaw ophthalmopathy a median approximately 6.3 months prior to onset. Within blood appeared most thyroid clonotypes that had expanded above 0.001.

Source material: blood. This TCR was sampled from a woman under 30 with Graves' hyperthyroidism. The chain is built from TRBV5-6 and TRBJ2-5; 8 nucleotides match TRBD2. CDR3 residues: CASSLRAGVSETQYF. CDR3 nucleotide sequence: TGTGCCAGCAGCTTGCGAGCGGGAGTCTCGGAGACCCAGTACTTC.